Listed here are 9 T cell receptor beta chains from one sample, sequenced in a study of cytomegalovirus exposure and HLA in healthy donors. Some clones are missing from TCRdb's copy, which holds only in-frame ones; the method was immunoSEQ multiplex PCR. This sample carries more than 120,000 clones, roughly 87% of them seen once, and the ten largest clones take 3.5% to 5%. Sequenced material: PBMCs. The receptors stem from a man younger than 35 in good health and CMV-seropositive.

The chain has TRBV6-5 and TRBJ1-2, with 7 bases matching TRBD1. CDR1 is MNHEY, CDR2 SVGAGI, per germline. Germline trimming cut 4 bases from V and 1 base from J; bases unmatched to any gene: 6. The CDR3 runs 15 residues. In DNA form, the CDR3 reads TGTGCCAGCAGTTCCTGGGACAGAAATAACTATGGCTACACCTTC. Translating it yields CASSSWDRNNYGYTF.

The chain combines TRBV7-3 with TRBJ2-6, with TRBD1 matching 7 bases. This CDR3 spans 15 amino acids. J was trimmed by 2 bases and V by 5 bases; bases with no gene match: 3. Germline V gives CDR1 SGHTA, CDR2 FQGTGA. CDR3 residues: CASSLDRAGANVLTF. In DNA, the CDR3 is TGTGCCAGCAGCCTCGACAGGGCTGGGGCCAACGTCCTGACTTTC.

V is TRBV5-1 and J is TRBJ2-3; 10 positions agree with TRBD1. Per germline, CDR1 SGHRS and CDR2 YFSETQ. The V and J ends lost 5 bases and 5 bases, in that order; junction bases with no gene match: 5. The CDR3 has 14 amino acids. The chain's CDR3 is CASRSTGGVDTQYF. The DNA for the CDR3 is TGCGCCAGCAGATCGACAGGGGGCGTAGATACGCAGTATTTT.

The J gene is TRBJ2-1, the V gene TRBV18; TRBD2 matches 10 bases. The CDR3 spans 16 residues. Germline CDR1 KGHSH, CDR2 LQKENI. J gave up 7 bases and V 2 bases, and 8 bases lay outside the gene matches. The CDR3 region has the DNA TGTGCCAGCTCACCATCTAGCGGGAGTTCTGGGAATGAGCAGTTCTTC. It is translated as CASSPSSGSSGNEQFF.

V and J are TRBV5-1 and TRBJ2-3, with D perhaps TRBD2 (6 bases). The CDR3 length is 14 residues. The germline CDR1 and CDR2 sequences are SGHRS and YFSETQ. Trimming removed 4 bases from V and 0 bases from J, with 9 bases in between. Written as DNA, the CDR3 is TGCGCCAGCAGCCCCGGGACTAGCACAGATACGCAGTATTTT. It codes for CASSPGTSTDTQYF. Together with reference TRBV5-1 and TRBJ2-3, the CDR3 gives the full variable domain: KAGVTQTPRYLIKTRGQQVTLSCSPISGHRSVSWYQQTPGQGLQFLFEYFSETQRNKGNFPGRFSGRQFSNSRSEMNVSTLELGDSALYLCASSPGTSTDTQYFGPGTRLTVL.

The V call is TRBV5-1, the J call TRBJ2-4; the match to TRBD2 covers 15 bases. CDR1 and CDR2 from the germline V gene are SGHRS and YFSETQ. V gave up 3 bases and J gave up 4 bases; unmatched junction bases: 8. The CDR3 sequence is 18 residues long. Here the CDR3 DNA reads TGCGCCAGCAGCTCCAGGACTAGCGGGGGGGACGATAAAAACATTCAGTACTTC. It codes for CASSSRTSGGDDKNIQYF.

This chain links TRBV2 with TRBJ2-3; D might be TRBD1 (5 bases). V was pared by 1 base and J by 5 bases, with 10 bases between. Germline CDR1 reads SNHLY; CDR2 reads FYNNEI. The CDR3 is made up of 14 amino acids. The CDR3 loop reads CASSEVLGQDTQYF. CDR3 sequence (DNA): TGTGCCAGCAGTGAAGTTCTGGGGCAAGATACGCAGTATTTT.

The chain links TRBV5-4 to TRBJ1-1; no reliable D call. The germline CDR1 and CDR2 sequences are SGHNT and YYREEE (reference sequence). The CDR3 totals 13 residues. V was pared by 4 bases and J by 1 base, with 8 bases between. CDR3: CASSHDKNTEAFF. CDR3 sequence (DNA): TGTGCCAGCAGCCATGACAAGAACACTGAAGCTTTCTTT.

This sequence joins TRBV6-5 and TRBJ2-5; a weak D match, TRBD2 (5 bases). The CDR3 runs to 13 residues. CDR1 is MNHEY, CDR2 SVGAGI, per germline. Between the trimmed V and J ends, which lost 6 bases and 6 bases, there was a span of 14 bases. CDR3 nucleotides: TGTGCCAGCAGCCGGACTTCTATCCAGACCCAGTACTTC. Protein product: CASSRTSIQTQYF.